This T cell receptor (beta chain) was obtained from a study of cytomegalovirus exposure and HLA in healthy donors. Study results and limitations: DRB1 had the most TCR associations and HLA-C the fewest, a later analysis found, with rates varying by HLA locus.

PCR was performed using 60 Vbeta and 13 Jbeta primers. Clones were sequenced by immunoSEQ multiplex PCR, and TCRdb holds only the in-frame ones, with some missing. The data contain 65,000 to 100,000 clones, roughly 85% of them singletons. V was trimmed by 5 bases and J by 5 bases, leaving 18 bases between them. This CDR3 is 15 amino acids long. CDR1 is MNHEY, CDR2 SVGAGI, per germline. As concerns this clone: The antigen remains unidentified.

This TCR came from a female donor in good health and CMV-seronegative. Sequencing input: PBMCs. The chain is built from TRBV6-5 and TRBJ1-1; D is uncertain. CDR3: CASSRGTSILTEAFF. The CDR3 DNA reads as TGTGCCAGCAGTCGGGGAACCAGTATCCTGACTGAAGCTTTCTTT.